Shown below are 22 T cell receptor beta chains from a single sample sequenced in a study of blood T cell repertoires in COVID-19. Profiling relied on immunoSEQ multiplex PCR, and the TCRdb table lists in-frame clones only, not all of them. The table records approximately 70,000 clones, about nine tenths of them present only once. Sequenced sample: peripheral blood. These receptors all stem from a man between 50 and 59 years old with active COVID-19.

This chain uses TRBV18 with TRBJ1-2, with 8 bases fitting TRBD1. The germline V gene encodes CDR1 KGHSH and CDR2 LQKENI. The CDR3 spans 15 residues. V shed 6 bases, J shed 3 bases, and the junction held 9 bases outside the gene matches. CDR3: CASSPGQGFDYGYTF. CDR3 coding DNA: TGTGCCAGCTCTCCTGGACAGGGATTCGACTATGGCTACACCTTC.

The chain is built from TRBV7-2 and TRBJ2-7; D is perhaps TRBD1 (5 bases). Trimming stripped 10 bases from V and 4 bases from J, with 17 bases between. CDR3 length: 13 amino acids. Per germline, CDR1 SGHTA and CDR2 FQGNSA. The CDR3 here is CAIEPGQGYEQYF. The CDR3 DNA sequence: TGTGCCATCGAGCCCGGGCAGGGTTACGAGCAGTACTTC.

The V call is TRBV27, the J call TRBJ2-7; tentative D call: TRBD2 (5 bases). CDR3 size: 15 residues. The germline CDR1 and CDR2 sequences are MNHEY and SMNVEV (reference sequence). The V and J ends lost 6 bases and 4 bases respectively, with 19 bases between them. CDR3 nucleotide sequence: TGTGCCAGCAGCCCTTTTACGGGATCGATTTACGAGCAGTACTTC. Its protein is CASSPFTGSIYEQYF.

The chain couples TRBV4-2 to TRBJ2-1; TRBD2 agrees at 7 bases. Unmatched junction bases numbered 10, after V lost 0 bases and J lost 8 bases. Looked up from germline, CDR1 is LGHNA and CDR2 is YNFKEQ. The length of the CDR3 is 16 residues. CDR3 in DNA: TGTGCCAGCAGCCAAGATGTAGGCGGGAGATCACATGAGCAGTTCTTC. Amino acid sequence: CASSQDVGGRSHEQFF.

The chain links TRBV6-5 to TRBJ2-2; D may be TRBD2 (6 bases). V dropped 5 bases and J dropped 1 base, with 11 bases sitting between them. This CDR3 region has 15 residues. Germline assignment: CDR1 MNHEY and CDR2 SVGAGI. The DNA for the CDR3 is TGTGCCAGCAGTACGGGACTGAAGAACACCGGGGAGCTGTTTTTT. It codes for CASSTGLKNTGELFF.

The genes are TRBV9 and TRBJ2-1, with 9 bases aligning to TRBD2. J lost 4 bases, V lost 0 bases, and 5 bases had no gene match. There are 16 residues in the CDR3. Per the germline V gene, CDR1 is SGDLS and CDR2 is YYNGEE. CDR3 in amino acids: CASSVDIAGAYNEQFF. The CDR3 coding sequence is TGTGCCAGCAGCGTAGATATAGCGGGAGCTTACAATGAGCAGTTCTTC. Drawing the rest from reference TRBV9 and TRBJ2-1, the complete variable domain is DSGVTQTPKHLITATGQRVTLRCSPRSGDLSVYWYQQSLDQGLQFLIQYYNGEERAKGNILERFSAQQFPDLHSELNLSSLELGDSALYFCASSVDIAGAYNEQFFGPGTRLTVL.

This clone appeared a single time. The J gene is TRBJ1-3, the V gene TRBV7-6; D remains unclear. Trimming cost V 4 bases and J 1 base, with 11 bases left between them. This CDR3 is built from 15 residues. Germline CDR1 SGHVS, CDR2 FNYEAQ. The CDR3 protein is CASSSDLVSGNTIYF. The CDR3 region has the DNA TGTGCCAGCAGCTCCGATCTAGTTTCTGGAAACACCATATATTTT. Full variable domain (outside the CDR3, taken from reference TRBV7-6 and TRBJ1-3): GAGVSQSPRYKVTKRGQDVALRCDPISGHVSLYWYRQALGQGPEFLTYFNYEAQQDKSGLPNDRFSAERPEGSISTLTIQRTEQRDSAMYRCASSSDLVSGNTIYFGEGSWLTVV.

The chain combines TRBV28 with TRBJ2-3; TRBD1 aligns across 10 bases. This CDR3 has 16 amino acids. The germline gives CDR1 MDHEN, CDR2 SYDVKM. Trimming removed 6 bases from V and 3 bases from J; junction bases left unmatched: 9. DNA of the CDR3: TGTGCCAGCAGCCGCGCCTCGGGACAGGGGACAGATACGCAGTATTTT. It yields the protein CASSRASGQGTDTQYF.

This chain connects TRBV29-1 to TRBJ1-2; possible D gene TRBD1, 5 bases. This CDR3 is 11 amino acids long. Between the trimmed V and J ends, which lost 7 bases and 7 bases, there was a span of 13 bases. In germline, CDR1 is SQVTM, CDR2 ANQGSEA. The CDR3 protein is CSAGEGPGYTF. The CDR3 bases are TGCAGCGCCGGCGAGGGGCCTGGCTACACCTTC.

The chain carries TRBV24-1 and TRBJ2-1, with D possibly matching TRBD1 (7 bases). With 9 bases removed from V and 8 bases from J, the gap between germline ends came to 16 bases. CDR3 size: 13 residues. CDR1 and CDR2 from the germline V gene are KGHDR and SFDVKD. Written as DNA, the CDR3 is TGTGCCACCCAGGGGGGTCTCGGGGATGAGCAGTTCTTC. It codes for CATQGGLGDEQFF.

This clone appeared a single time. The CDR3 spells CASSPQGNRGEKLFF. The CDR3 bases are TGCGCCAGCAGCCCACAGGGGAACAGGGGTGAAAAACTGTTTTTT. The chain is built from TRBV4-1 and TRBJ1-4, with 7 nucleotides matching TRBD1. V was clipped by 4 bases and J by 7 bases; unmatched bases: 9. The germline gives CDR1 MGHRA, CDR2 YSYEKL. This CDR3 is 15 amino acids long.

The chain links TRBV7-2 to TRBJ1-5; a weak D match, TRBD1 (5 bases). The CDR3 covers 14 residues. V was trimmed by 1 base and J by 3 bases, leaving 7 bases between them. Germline CDR1 and CDR2: SGHTA and FQGNSA. Written as DNA, the CDR3 is TGTGCCAGCAGCTTAGACAGGATCAATCAGCCCCAGCATTTT. It specifies CASSLDRINQPQHF.

The chain combines TRBV3-1 (or the pseudogene TRBV3-2) with TRBJ2-2; TRBD2 agrees at 8 bases. Germline-derived CDR1 and CDR2 are LGHDT and YNNKEL (reference sequence). CDR3 size: 20 residues. V gave up 1 base and J gave up 0 bases; unmatched junction bases: 13. The CDR3 DNA is TGTGCCAGCAGCCAAGGACCCCCCGGGGGGGGGACGCCGAACACCGGGGAGCTGTTTTTT. It encodes CASSQGPPGGGTPNTGELFF.

This clone was observed once. J is TRBJ2-5 and V is TRBV18; possible D gene TRBD1, 6 bases. This CDR3 spans 16 amino acids. The germline gives CDR1 KGHSH, CDR2 LQKENI. Trimming stripped 4 bases from V and 2 bases from J, with 17 bases between. CDR3 DNA: TGTGCCAGCTCACGTACGACGGACAGAGGTCAAGAGACCCAGTACTTC. It yields the protein CASSRTTDRGQETQYF.

The V and J genes are TRBV19 and TRBJ2-2; 8 positions agree with TRBD1. J gave up 6 bases and V 6 bases, and 6 bases lay outside the gene matches. CDR1 and CDR2 (germline): LNHDA, SQIVND (reference sequence). The CDR3 contains 14 residues. For the CDR3, the DNA is TGTGCCAGTAGCAGGGGGCAAGTAGCCGGGGAGCTGTTTTTT. Its protein product is CASSRGQVAGELFF.

The chain has TRBV28 and TRBJ1-2, with unresolved D. CDR1 and CDR2 (germline): MDHEN, SYDVKM. The V gene lost 3 bases and the J gene lost 4 bases, with 15 bases spanning the gap. CDR3 length: 15 residues. CDR3 sequence reads: CASSFPQEGFYGYTF. Written as DNA, the CDR3 is TGTGCCAGCAGTTTCCCCCAGGAGGGATTCTATGGCTACACCTTC.

The chain employs TRBV6-2 or TRBV6-3 and TRBJ2-3, with 12 bases identical to TRBD2. This CDR3 spans 17 amino acids. Looked up from germline, CDR1 is MNHEY and CDR2 is SVGEGT. J lost 2 bases, V lost 4 bases, and 7 bases had no gene match. In DNA, the CDR3 is TGTGCCAGCAGTTTTCTCACTAGCGGGGGGTACACAGATACGCAGTATTTT. Amino acids: CASSFLTSGGYTDTQYF.

CDR3 region: CASSHGGMETQYF. Written as DNA, the CDR3 is TGTGCCAGCAGCCACGGGGGGATGGAGACCCAGTACTTC. V usage is TRBV7-8 and J usage is TRBJ2-5; TRBD2 aligns across 7 bases. This CDR3 spans 13 amino acids. The J segment lost 5 bases and the V segment lost 5 bases, leaving 5 bases of the junction unmatched. The germline gives CDR1 SGHVS, CDR2 FQNEAQ.

V gene TRBV3-1 (or the pseudogene TRBV3-2) combines with J gene TRBJ2-5; 7 bases match TRBD2. This CDR3 comprises 14 residues. CDR1 and CDR2 from the germline V gene are LGHDT and YNNKEL (reference sequence). The ends lost 4 bases at V and 4 bases at J; junction bases unmatched: 6. The CDR3 loop is CASSLGGGGETQYF. The DNA of the CDR3 is TGTGCCAGCAGCCTCGGCGGGGGAGGAGAGACCCAGTACTTC.

The rearrangement uses TRBV7-6 and TRBJ2-1, with D perhaps matching TRBD1 (5 bases). V was trimmed by 2 bases and J by 7 bases, leaving 18 bases between them. The CDR3 totals 16 residues. Looked up from germline, CDR1 is SGHVS and CDR2 is FNYEAQ. CDR3 bases: TGTGCCAGCAGCTTAATCGCGGCGGACACCCGTAATGAGCAGTTCTTC. Encoded protein: CASSLIAADTRNEQFF.

The chain uses TRBV5-4 and TRBJ1-3; 9 nucleotides line up with TRBD1. The germline V gene has CDR1 SGHNT and CDR2 YYREEE (reference sequence). The CDR3 has 15 amino acids. The V segment lost 3 bases and the J segment 7 bases; nucleotides outside the gene matches: 8. The CDR3 sequence: CASSSPGQGSNTIYF. The CDR3 coding sequence is TGTGCCAGCAGCTCCCCAGGACAGGGGAGTAACACCATATATTTT.

The chain joins TRBV28 to TRBJ2-3; 11 positions match TRBD2. Germline lookup yields CDR1 MDHEN and CDR2 SYDVKM. Trimming removed 5 bases from V and 3 bases from J; junction bases left unmatched: 16. There are 19 residues in the CDR3. In DNA, the CDR3 is TGTGCCAGCAGTACGCGAACTAGCGGGGGCCCGTTCCGAACAGATACGCAGTATTTT. Its translation is CASSTRTSGGPFRTDTQYF.